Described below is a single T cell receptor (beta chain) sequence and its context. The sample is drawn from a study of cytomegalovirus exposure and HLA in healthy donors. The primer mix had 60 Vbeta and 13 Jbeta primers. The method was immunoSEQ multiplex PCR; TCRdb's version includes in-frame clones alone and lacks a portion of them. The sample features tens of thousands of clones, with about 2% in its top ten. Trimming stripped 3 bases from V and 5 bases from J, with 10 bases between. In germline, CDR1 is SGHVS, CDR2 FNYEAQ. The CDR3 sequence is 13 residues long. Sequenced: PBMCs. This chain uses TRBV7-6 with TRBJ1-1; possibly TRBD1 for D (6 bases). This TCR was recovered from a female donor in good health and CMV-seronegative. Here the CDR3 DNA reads TGTGCCAGCAGCTTTTCCGGACAGACTGAAGCTTTCTTT. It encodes CASSFSGQTEAFF.